This paragraph covers one TCR beta chain sequence. Its specificity is not known. The PCR was carried out with 60 Vbeta primers and 13 Jbeta primers. Sequencing was performed with immunoSEQ multiplex PCR; in TCRdb, only in-frame clones are kept and a portion is missing. The top ten hold around 2.3% of the sample, which has under 200,000 clones, 65% to 90% seen once. Trimming took off 2 bases at V and 7 bases at J, with 11 bases between the two ends. This CDR3 spans 12 amino acids. Looked up from germline, CDR1 is GTSNPN and CDR2 is SVGIG (reference sequence). Healthy people donating bone marrow made up the donors. These data originate in a study of cytomegalovirus exposure and HLA in healthy donors. Whole-study results and caveats: A list of approximately 160 TCR beta chains associated with cytomegalovirus was given. The later analysis indicated that the majority of CMV-associated TCR beta chains appeared HLA-restricted.

The sample taken for sequencing was PBMCs. The genes are TRBV30 and TRBJ1-2; D unresolved. This TCR was sampled from a male donor in good health and CMV-seronegative. CDR3 sequence reads: CAWSSSPVGYTF. CDR3 DNA sequence: TGTGCCTGGAGTTCGAGCCCCGTTGGCTACACCTTC.